This T cell receptor beta chain stems from a study of beta chain features in type 1 diabetes. The CDR3 consists of 13 residues. Germline V gene lookup returns CDR1 SQVTM and CDR2 ANQGSEA. J lost 1 base, V lost 7 bases, and 6 bases had no gene match. Study outcomes and limitations: Across all four CD4+ subsets, people with type 1 diabetes showed modestly shorter TCRB CDR3s.

All of the isolated RNA was reverse transcribed, so expressed TCRB transcripts were sequenced. Here immunoSEQ multiplex PCR was the method, and the copy in TCRdb shows in-frame clones only, minus some. The sample shows hundreds of thousands of clones, about 30% of them seen only once. In the case of this clone: Its antigen remains unknown.

Sequencing input: naive CD4+ T cells from blood. The clonotype originates from a man aged 18 to 30 in good health. The gene calls are TRBV29-1 and TRBJ1-1, with 7 bases aligning to TRBD1. The CDR3 sequence is CSAATGTNTEAFF. As DNA, the CDR3 is TGCAGCGCTGCGACAGGGACGAACACTGAAGCTTTCTTT.